This is a list of T cell receptor beta chains from one sample in a study of cytomegalovirus exposure and HLA in healthy donors. Assay used: immunoSEQ multiplex PCR; TCRdb lists only in-frame clones, some missing. The repertoire holds under 150,000 clones, around 85% seen once, with about 3.8% in the top ten. Sequenced: PBMCs. Receptor source: a man aged 40-55 years in good health and CMV-seropositive. Both conserved end residues are part of each CDR3. A D gene is named only where the DNA matches it firmly. Clone size appears in some rows only: once, few, many, or a class for an expanded clone.

CDR3nt	CDR3aa	d_gene	v_gene	abundance	j_gene
TGCGCCAGCAGCTTGGGCGGGACAGGGAACTATGGCTACACCTTC	CASSLGGTGNYGYTF	TRBD1	TRBV5-1	.	TRBJ1-2
TGCGCCAGCAGCCTCAGGACAGGCCCCTACAATGAGCAGTTCTTC	CASSLRTGPYNEQFF	TRBD1	TRBV5-1	.	TRBJ2-1
TGTGCCAGCAGTTTGTTAGCGTACGGGGCTTTCTTT	CASSLLAYGAFF	.	TRBV28	.	TRBJ1-1
TGCGCCAGCAGCTCGGGACTGTCGGCCGAGCAGTACTTC	CASSSGLSAEQYF	.	TRBV5-1	.	TRBJ2-7
TGTGCCAGCAGCTTCTTCGGGAGCACTGAAGCTTTCTTT	CASSFFGSTEAFF	.	TRBV5-5	few	TRBJ1-1
TGTGCCAGCAGTACAGGGGGCGAATTACCTCAGCCCCAGCATTTT	CASSTGGELPQPQHF	TRBD1	TRBV2	once	TRBJ1-5
TGTGCTAGTGGTTTGAGGGGACAGCCCTACACGGGAGCTTTCTTT	CASGLRGQPYTGAFF	TRBD1	TRBV12-5	.	TRBJ1-1
TGCAGCGTTTCTCATGGAGGCAATCAGCCCCAGCATTTT	CSVSHGGNQPQHF	.	TRBV29-1	.	TRBJ1-5
TGTGCCAGCAGGGTGTCGGGGGGAGAGACCCAGTACTTC	CASRVSGGETQYF	TRBD2	TRBV7-9	.	TRBJ2-5
TGTGCCAGCAGCTTGGGACTAGCCTACACAGATACGCAGTATTTT	CASSLGLAYTDTQYF	TRBD2	TRBV2	.	TRBJ2-3
TGTGCCAGCAGAGGGGAAAACACTGAAGCTTTCTTT	CASRGENTEAFF	.	TRBV5-4	.	TRBJ1-1
TGTGCCAGCAGCTTAAATGGGCCGAACAGGGTTCAGCCCCAGCATTTT	CASSLNGPNRVQPQHF	.	TRBV7-2	once	TRBJ1-5
TGTGCCAGCAGGGGGACAGGGGACAATGAGCAGTTCTTC	CASRGTGDNEQFF	TRBD1	TRBV9	.	TRBJ2-1
TGTGCCAGCAGTAAACAACGGGACAGACTGTACGAGCAGTACTTC	CASSKQRDRLYEQYF	TRBD1	TRBV27	medium-sized	TRBJ2-7
TGTGCCAGCAGCCCGAAGGGGCCCTACGAGCAGTACTTC	CASSPKGPYEQYF	.	TRBV7-9	few	TRBJ2-7
TGTGCCAGCAGTTATAGGGGACTTGGTTGGAATGAGCAGTTCTTC	CASSYRGLGWNEQFF	.	TRBV27	.	TRBJ2-1
TGTGCCAGCAGCGTAGAGGGCAGGGGGCTTAACTATGGCTACACCTTC	CASSVEGRGLNYGYTF	TRBD1	TRBV9	.	TRBJ1-2
TGCGCCAGCAGCTTGGACGGTAGCAGTACCTACAATGAGCAGTTCTTC	CASSLDGSSTYNEQFF	.	TRBV5-1	.	TRBJ2-1
TGTGCCAGCAGCTTCACCCCGGGACAGGGGGGAGAGACCCAGTACTTC	CASSFTPGQGGETQYF	TRBD1	TRBV11-1	.	TRBJ2-5
TGTGCCAGCAGCGTCACGGTTTCCTACAATGAGCAGTTCTTC	CASSVTVSYNEQFF	.	TRBV11-2	.	TRBJ2-1
TGTGCCAGCTCACCTGGCTCGGGGGATGAGCAGTTCTTC	CASSPGSGDEQFF	.	TRBV18	.	TRBJ2-1
TGTGCCAGCTCACCACAATCTATTGAAGCTTTCTTT	CASSPQSIEAFF	.	TRBV18	.	TRBJ1-1
TGTTCCAGCAGCCCCGACAGGAAAAATGAAAAACTGTTTTTT	CSSSPDRKNEKLFF	.	TRBV7-9	few	TRBJ1-4
TGTGCCAGCAGCGTAGGAGGGGGCCTCGGGGAGCTGTTTTTT	CASSVGGGLGELFF	TRBD1	TRBV9	.	TRBJ2-2
TGTGCCACAGGAACCCGGGACATATACGAGCAGTACTTC	CATGTRDIYEQYF	.	TRBV6-1	.	TRBJ2-7
TGTGCCAGCAGCTTAAACACGGGAGGCACCGGGGAGCTGTTTTTT	CASSLNTGGTGELFF	TRBD2	TRBV11-3	.	TRBJ2-2
TGTGCCAGCAGTGTCAGGGGTGCTGGGGCCAACGTCCTGACTTTC	CASSVRGAGANVLTF	.	TRBV6-1	.	TRBJ2-6
TGTGCCAGCACCAGGGACAGGGTTGGAAACACCATATATTTT	CASTRDRVGNTIYF	TRBD1	TRBV28	.	TRBJ1-3
TGTGCCTGGAGTGCGGGGTTTGGCTACACCTTC	CAWSAGFGYTF	.	TRBV30	.	TRBJ1-2
TGTGCCAGTTCTGAGACAGGGCACGGATCCGGTAGAAGCAATCAGCCCCAGCATTTT	CASSETGHGSGRSNQPQHF	TRBD1	TRBV19	.	TRBJ1-5
TGTGCCTGGAGTGTCGGCGGGAGATTAACAGATACGCAGTATTTT	CAWSVGGRLTDTQYF	TRBD2	TRBV30	once	TRBJ2-3
TGTGCCAGCAGCGTAGGTCCTAGCGGGGTGGGAGGAGAGACCCAGTACTTC	CASSVGPSGVGGETQYF	TRBD2	TRBV9	.	TRBJ2-5
TGTGCCAGCAGTTTATTGGGACAGGCAAGGGTCAGCACAGATACGCAGTATTTT	CASSLLGQARVSTDTQYF	TRBD1	TRBV27	.	TRBJ2-3
TGTGCCAGCAGCTTAGGCAGGGGGACCCAGTACTTC	CASSLGRGTQYF	.	TRBV7-2	.	TRBJ2-5
TGTGCCAGCAGCCCCCGTTCAGCGGGAATATACAATGAGCAGTTCTTC	CASSPRSAGIYNEQFF	TRBD2	TRBV9	.	TRBJ2-1
TGTGCCAGCTCCTTCACAGGGGGAGGCAATCAGCCCCAGCATTTT	CASSFTGGGNQPQHF	TRBD1	TRBV18	once	TRBJ1-5
TGCGCCAGCAGCTTGGGACTAGCGGTGGAGACCCAGTACTTC	CASSLGLAVETQYF	TRBD2	TRBV5-1	.	TRBJ2-5
TGCGCCAGCAGCCCATCGACAGGGCCGTCGTATGGCTACACCTTC	CASSPSTGPSYGYTF	TRBD1	TRBV5-1	.	TRBJ1-2
TGTGCCAGCATACGGTCCCCCGGTGAGGAGACCCAGTACTTC	CASIRSPGEETQYF	.	TRBV6-6	.	TRBJ2-5
TGTGCCAGCTCAGGACTAGCGGGGGGCTACAATGAGCAGTTCTTC	CASSGLAGGYNEQFF	TRBD2	TRBV2	.	TRBJ2-1